These 4 T cell receptor beta chains originate from one sample sequenced in a study of OX40 agonist ivuxolimab in advanced cancers. Libraries were prepared by immunoSEQ multiplex PCR; TCRdb keeps only in-frame clonotypes and omits some of them. The sample has some 150,000 clones; 85% to 95% are singletons. This material consisted of CD4+ or CD8+ T cells sorted from blood, taken in a trial of the OX40 agonist ivuxolimab. The receptors here all came from an adult with an advanced solid tumor such as melanoma, head and neck, liver or kidney cancer.

This chain links TRBV29-1 with TRBJ1-1, with TRBD1 matching 7 bases. CDR3 length: 12 amino acids. The ends lost 7 bases at V and 10 bases at J; junction bases unmatched: 12. Germline CDR1 is SQVTM and CDR2 is ANQGSEA. The DNA of the CDR3 is TGCAGCGCTCTAACAGGGGCCTCTGTAGCTTTCTTT. Translating gives CSALTGASVAFF.

The rearrangement joins TRBV28 to TRBJ2-3, with 8 bases lining up with TRBD2. The germline CDR1 and CDR2 sequences are MDHEN and SYDVKM. The ends lost 7 bases at V and 1 base at J; junction bases unmatched: 7. The CDR3 is made up of 15 amino acids. The CDR3 protein is CASTPGGLGTDTQYF. Here the CDR3 DNA reads TGTGCCAGCACCCCGGGGGGACTAGGCACAGATACGCAGTATTTT.

This chain connects TRBV11-2 to TRBJ2-3; possible D gene TRBD2, 6 bases. This CDR3 contains 15 residues. Trimming removed 4 bases at V and 3 bases at J, with 14 bases between. Germline loops: CDR1 SGHAT, CDR2 FQNNGV. CDR3 protein: CASSYSGIKTDTQYF. The CDR3 coding sequence is TGTGCCAGCAGCTATAGCGGAATTAAGACAGATACGCAGTATTTT.

The chain carries TRBV28 and TRBJ2-7; 12 bases fit TRBD1. CDR3 length: 14 residues. The trim removed 8 bases at V and 7 bases at J, leaving 9 bases unmatched. CDR1 is MDHEN and CDR2 is SYDVKM in the germline V gene. The CDR3 sequence: CASYPGQGAGEQYF. In DNA form, the CDR3 reads TGTGCCAGCTACCCGGGACAGGGGGCGGGGGAGCAGTACTTC. Using reference TRBV28 and TRBJ2-7 for the parts outside the CDR3, the full variable domain is DVKVTQSSRYLVKRTGEKVFLECVQDMDHENMFWYRQDPGLGLRLIYFSYDVKMKEKGDIPEGYSVSREKKERFSLILESASTNQTSMYLCASYPGQGAGEQYFGPGTRLTVT.